Sequencing of this T cell receptor beta chain was carried out in a study of cytomegalovirus exposure and HLA in healthy donors (dated 2017 in TCRdb). Study-wide context: According to an earlier analysis of 587 of the donors, about 180 million T cells yielded some 110 million unique TCR beta sequences and about 300 Gb of sequence data. A later analysis re-analyzed previously published TCR beta repertoires from 660 or so donors and added high-resolution HLA genotyping to study TCR occurrence patterns. The aim of the study was to test whether cataloging public T cell receptors could identify signatures of past pathogen exposure. Among the roughly 430 genotyped donors, about 83% belonged to the genetic ancestry cluster associated with self-reported Caucasian donors. In the later analysis, no new phenotypic data were used to find candidate immune exposures; instead, reliance was placed on TCR beta sequences and their occurrence across donors. An earlier analysis of some 500 of the donors applied high-throughput TCR beta sequencing to assess whether each TCR beta V gene segment acted as functional or pseudogenic. Donor age, sex, ethnicity and CMV serostatus were compiled together with the repertoire data. All discovery cohort repertoires had been generated on a single sequencing platform. To predict cytomegalovirus infection status, the study brought together high-throughput TCR immunosequencing, statistical association of individual TCRs with disease status, and machine learning. The number of typed donors differed by locus: roughly 620-630 for A, B, C, DRB1 and DQB1; 500 to 550 for DQA1; over 600 for DPA1; and approximately 450 for DPB1. A later genetic analysis took genome-wide SNP genotypes for about 55% of the 666 donors and used that subset as a discovery cohort. A separate validation cohort of 100 to 150 different subjects was used in addition to the approximately 700-subject first cohort. On average, roughly 250,000 unique TCR beta nucleotide sequences were sequenced per donor among a few hundred genotyped donors of the cohort, with roughly 18% of those sequences being non-productive. Several DR-DQ haplotypes were handled as single units for association and clustering because linkage in the cohort was strong. HLA typing covered class I and class II loci at four-digit resolution. The study used immunosequencing to profile the T cell repertoires of 666 subjects and linked those repertoires to cytomegalovirus serostatus. An early release that covered more than 550 HLA-typed donors contained 300 to 350 gigabases of sequencing data and 75 million to 100 million unique TCR sequences.

Comment on this clone: Its specific antigen is unknown.

The germline V gene supplies CDR1 KGHSH and CDR2 LQKENI. The CDR3 runs 15 residues from the cysteine to the phenylalanine. The sequence is cut down to CDR3 DNA, 45 bases in frame from base 1. Trimming takes 2 bases from V and 5 bases from J, and the germline ends sit 13 bases apart. In total, just over 650 healthy bone marrow donors made up the cohort. Cohort members were all nominally healthy when sampled, although unrecorded immune exposures were likely present. The donor tested CMV seropositive, placing the donor among the approximately 310 seropositive members of the cohort. A peripheral blood sample was collected from each donor, and TCR beta sequencing was performed on peripheral blood mononuclear cells. The Qiagen DNeasy Blood Extraction Kit was used to extract genomic DNA from the blood cell samples. Library preparation used the immunoSEQ multiplex PCR assay. For the multiplex PCR, a mixture combining 60 forward primers for TCR Vbeta segments and 13 reverse primers for TCR Jbeta segments was used. Amplification of the CDR3 region of rearranged TCR beta genes was performed with a multiplex PCR assay on genomic DNA. The Illumina HiSeq System was used to sequence the amplified TCR beta libraries as 87-base-pair reads. The original methods were these. A later analysis counted about 80 million unique TCR beta chains across the approximately 700 repertoires, and roughly 9.9 million of these chains were shared by at least two donors. To remove PCR and sequencing errors, raw reads were error-corrected and collapsed into unique sequences using a nearest-neighbor algorithm that merged closely related sequences. Alignment of CDR3 sequences to IMGT reference sequences was used to assign V, D and J gene segments. For a sequence to be retained, a match of at least six nucleotides was required to both a V gene segment and a J gene segment. Rearrangements were classified as productive when the CDR3 lacked stop codons and remained in frame with V and J, and all other rearrangements were classified as non-productive. CDR3 was defined by IMGT convention, running from the second conserved V-encoded cysteine to the conserved J-encoded phenylalanine. The earlier analysis of about 560 of the donors excluded any sequence lacking an unambiguous match to a single V gene segment. In an earlier analysis of around 600 of the donors, V segments were called functional above 56.7% productive rearrangements and were called segregating when the between-donor standard deviation exceeded 5%. A statistical classification framework was built for diagnosing cytomegalovirus status from the catalog of TCR beta chain sequences. In a later analysis, V and J genes were assigned by comparing TCR nucleotide sequences against IMGT/GENE-DB human TR gene sequences. The TCRdist pipeline was used in a later analysis to assign CDR3 sequences and most-parsimonious VDJ recombination scenarios. A later analysis defined each TCR beta chain by its CDR3 amino acid sequence plus V-gene family, and excluded reads lacking a unique V-gene family. In a later analysis, some 600 highly shared, low-generation-probability nucleotide sequences were removed to address suspected cross-contamination and a sequencing artifact. In a later analysis, a clonal expansion index was calculated for each public chain from normalized within-repertoire ranks of inferred template counts. In a later analysis, generation probabilities were computed using a VDJ recombination model fitted to out-of-frame rearrangements, and the results were checked against IGoR. A later analysis scored TCR-TCR, TCR-HLA and TCR-CMV co-occurrence with hypergeometric tests, applying a repertoire-size bias correction to TCR pairs. False discovery rates were estimated in a later analysis by permuting HLA or CMV assignments 20 times. In a later analysis, co-occurring TCRs were grouped using DBSCAN, and TCRdist sequence similarity was added for clustering within HLA-allele-positive subsets. Co-occurrence clustering excluded repertoires with fewer than 30,000 or more than 120,000 public chains, plus five with anomalous nucleotide sharing. Sourced from immuneACCESS, this table was stored by TCRdb with only in-frame sequences that have V and J called. A share of the clones is absent; for the studies checked, an unresolved V gene accounts for under half, and the remainder has no known explanation. The V and J calls and clone size were taken over from that table, and D and trimming were inferred from the DNA. The sample table includes 55,000 to 85,000 clones. The ten top clones hold about 3.8% of the sample.

What the research found in general, with its limitations: In this cohort, only TCR beta chains were sequenced, and detectable features were limited by the absence of alpha or paired-chain data. In both the original and validation cohorts, the classifier was reported to diagnose cytomegalovirus status with high specificity and sensitivity. About 17 rarely observed V segments, including chromosome 9 orphons, were excluded from the earlier analysis of about 500 of the donors because counts were too low. In a later analysis, HLA-associated TCR beta chains were found to be more clonally expanded and to have lower generation probabilities than equally common non-associated chains. A further reported finding was that TCR beta sequences accurately predicted the HLA-A and HLA-B alleles for most subjects in the first cohort. Roughly uniform sequencing depth across donors was assumed in presence/absence analyses, although this assumption may not hold. In an earlier analysis of 587 of the donors, most TCR beta V segments appeared in productive rearrangements about 87% or about 30% of the time, broadly matching IMGT annotations. For the cohort, immune exposure information was limited to CMV serostatus. In vitro tests confirmed that a few of the cytomegalovirus-associated TCR beta chains recognize cytomegalovirus antigens. Linkage disequilibrium might explain the correlated functional status among segregating V segments, but an unknown experimental factor could not be ruled out. According to a later analysis, TCR association rates differed among HLA loci, with DRB1 alleles showing the most associated TCRs and HLA-C alleles showing the fewest. Assigning TCR associations to individual alleles was difficult when HLA alleles, especially DR and DQ, strongly co-occurred. The authors suggested that the approach could potentially be generalized to other disease states and immunological phenotypes. An association between a missense DCLRE1C variant and V-gene and J-gene trimming of TCR beta chains was found in a later genetic analysis and replicated in an independent cohort. The 87-base-pair reads could not distinguish some IMGT-functional V segments, including TRBV6-2 and TRBV6-3, so those segments were excluded. In a later genetic analysis, fewer N-insertions in productive TCRs were reported among donors in an Asian-associated ancestry cluster than the roughly 670-donor mean. Because HLA typing was unavailable for some donors at each locus, only the typed subset was used in association tests. A later analysis found that most CMV-associated TCR beta chains appeared HLA-restricted, with HLA associations seemingly driven largely by CMV exposure. While some public TCRs were present in many individuals, most TCR sequences turned up only very rarely across donors. A later analysis associated some 17,000 TCR beta sequences with specific HLA alleles at a false discovery rate of 0.05. The study gave a list of 150 to 200 TCR beta chains associated with cytomegalovirus. In a later analysis, several top co-occurrence clusters were reported to appear linked to parvovirus B19, influenza, CMV and Epstein-Barr virus. A group of highly shared sequence variants was considered likely to be a technical artifact of the sequencing pipeline.

Recombination linked TRBV18 to TRBJ2-1, and the D gene may be TRBD1, 6 bases matching. Material for sequencing was PBMCs. The source is a female donor in good health and CMV-seropositive. The CDR3 reads CASSPRQVTNNEQFF. The nucleotides are TGTGCCAGCTCACCAAGACAGGTTACTAACAATGAGCAGTTCTTC.